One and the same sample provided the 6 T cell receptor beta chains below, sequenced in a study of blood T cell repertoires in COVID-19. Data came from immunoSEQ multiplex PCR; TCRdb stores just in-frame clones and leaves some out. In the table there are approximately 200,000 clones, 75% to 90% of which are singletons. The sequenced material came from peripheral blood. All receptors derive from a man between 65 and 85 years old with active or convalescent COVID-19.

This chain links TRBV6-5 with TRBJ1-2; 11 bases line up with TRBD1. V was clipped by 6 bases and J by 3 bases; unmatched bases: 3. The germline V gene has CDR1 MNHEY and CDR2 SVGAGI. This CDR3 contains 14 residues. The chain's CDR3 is CASRDRGRDYGYTF. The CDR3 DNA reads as TGTGCCAGCAGGGACAGGGGGCGCGACTATGGCTACACCTTC.

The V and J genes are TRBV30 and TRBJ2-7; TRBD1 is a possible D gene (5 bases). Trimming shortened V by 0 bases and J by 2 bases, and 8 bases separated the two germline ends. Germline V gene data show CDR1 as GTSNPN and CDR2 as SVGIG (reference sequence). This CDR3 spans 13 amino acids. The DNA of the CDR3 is TGTGCCTGGAGTGTAGCAGGGACCTACGAGCAGTACTTC. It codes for CAWSVAGTYEQYF.

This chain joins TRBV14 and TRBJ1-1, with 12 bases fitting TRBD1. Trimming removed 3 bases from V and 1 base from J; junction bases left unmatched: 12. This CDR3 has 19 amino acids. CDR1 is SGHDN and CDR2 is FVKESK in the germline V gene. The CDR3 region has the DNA TGTGCCAGCAGCCAGAGGGGACAGGGGGCTTTTCCGTCGAACACTGAAGCTTTCTTT. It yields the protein CASSQRGQGAFPSNTEAFF.

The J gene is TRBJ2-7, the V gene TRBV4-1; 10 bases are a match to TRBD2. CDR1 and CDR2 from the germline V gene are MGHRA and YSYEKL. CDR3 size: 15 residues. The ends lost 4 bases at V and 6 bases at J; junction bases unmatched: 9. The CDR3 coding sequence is TGCGCCAGCAGCCTAACGCTAGCGGGAGTAGGCGAGCAGTACTTC. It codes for CASSLTLAGVGEQYF.

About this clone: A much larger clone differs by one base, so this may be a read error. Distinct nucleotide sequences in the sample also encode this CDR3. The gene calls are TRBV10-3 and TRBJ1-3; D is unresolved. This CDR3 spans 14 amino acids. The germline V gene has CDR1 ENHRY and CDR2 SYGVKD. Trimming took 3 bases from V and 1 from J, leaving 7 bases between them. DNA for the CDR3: TGTGCCATCAGTGACGGGAGTTCTGGAAACACCATATATTTT. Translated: CAISDGSSGNTIYF.

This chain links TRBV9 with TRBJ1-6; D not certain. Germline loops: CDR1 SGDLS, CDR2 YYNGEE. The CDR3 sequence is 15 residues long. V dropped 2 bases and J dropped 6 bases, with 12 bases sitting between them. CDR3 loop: CASSVTGSPNSPLHF. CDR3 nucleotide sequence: TGTGCCAGCAGCGTTACGGGATCGCCTAATTCACCCCTCCACTTT.